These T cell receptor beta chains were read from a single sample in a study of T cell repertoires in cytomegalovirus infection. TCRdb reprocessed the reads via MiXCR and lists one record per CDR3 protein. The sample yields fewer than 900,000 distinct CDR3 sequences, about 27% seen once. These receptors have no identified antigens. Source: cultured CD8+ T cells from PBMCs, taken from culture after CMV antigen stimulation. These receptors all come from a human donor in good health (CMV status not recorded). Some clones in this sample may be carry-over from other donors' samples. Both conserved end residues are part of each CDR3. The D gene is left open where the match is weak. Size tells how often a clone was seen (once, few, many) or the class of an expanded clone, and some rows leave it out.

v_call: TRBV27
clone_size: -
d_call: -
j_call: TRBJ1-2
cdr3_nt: TGTGCCAGCAGCCCCCGGGACACCCTCTATGGCTACACCTTC
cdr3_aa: CASSPRDTLYGYTF

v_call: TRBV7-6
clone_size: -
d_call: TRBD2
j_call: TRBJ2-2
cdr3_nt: TGTGCCAGCAGCCGCTTGGGACTAGCGGGGGCCTCGGGCACCGGGGAGCTGTTTTTT
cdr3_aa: CASSRLGLAGASGTGELFF

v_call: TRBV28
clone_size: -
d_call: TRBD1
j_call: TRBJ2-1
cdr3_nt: TGTGCCAGCAGTAACGACAGGGATGAGCAGTTCTTC
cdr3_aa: CASSNDRDEQFF

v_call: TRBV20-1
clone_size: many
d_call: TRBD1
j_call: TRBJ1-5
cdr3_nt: TGCAGTGCTCCTCCGACAGGGGATAGCAATCAGCCCCAGCATTTT
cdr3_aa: CSAPPTGDSNQPQHF

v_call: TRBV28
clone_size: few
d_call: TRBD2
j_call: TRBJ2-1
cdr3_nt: TGTGCCAGCAGTTTTAGGACTAGCGGGGGGAGCTCCTACAATGAGCAGTTCTTC
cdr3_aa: CASSFRTSGGSSYNEQFF

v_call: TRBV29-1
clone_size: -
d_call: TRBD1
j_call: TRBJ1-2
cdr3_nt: TGCAGCGCCGGCAGGACAGGGGCTAACTATGGCTACACCTTC
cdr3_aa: CSAGRTGANYGYTF

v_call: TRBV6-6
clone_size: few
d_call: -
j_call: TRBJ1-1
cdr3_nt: TGTGCCAGCAGTTACGGGGGATTAGGGCCCCTAAACACTGAAGCTTTCTTT
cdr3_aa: CASSYGGLGPLNTEAFF

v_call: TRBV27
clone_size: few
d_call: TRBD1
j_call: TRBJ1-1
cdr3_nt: TGTGCCAGCAGTGCGGGACAGCTACTCACTGAAGCTTTCTTT
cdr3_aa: CASSAGQLLTEAFF

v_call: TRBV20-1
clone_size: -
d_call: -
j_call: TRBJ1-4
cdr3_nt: TGCAGTGCTAGCCGTTTCAGGGTCTGGGGGACTAATGAAAAACTGTTTTTT
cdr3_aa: CSASRFRVWGTNEKLFF

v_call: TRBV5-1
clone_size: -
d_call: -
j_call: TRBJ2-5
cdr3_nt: TGCGCCAGCAGCTTGTGGGGTAAAGAGACCCAGTACTTC
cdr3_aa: CASSLWGKETQYF

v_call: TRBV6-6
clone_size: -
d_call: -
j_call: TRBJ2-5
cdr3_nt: TGTGCCAGCAGTTATCTGGGGGGGCGACAAGAGACCCAGTACTTC
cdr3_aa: CASSYLGGRQETQYF

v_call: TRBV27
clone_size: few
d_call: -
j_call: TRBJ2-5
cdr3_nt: TGTGCCAGCAGTTTTATAGCGAGACAAGAGACCCAGTACTTC
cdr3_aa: CASSFIARQETQYF

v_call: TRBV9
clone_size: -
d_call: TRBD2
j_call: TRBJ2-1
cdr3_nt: TGTGCCAGCAGCGTTGGGGCTAGCGGGGGCAATGAGCAGTTCTTC
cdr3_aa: CASSVGASGGNEQFF

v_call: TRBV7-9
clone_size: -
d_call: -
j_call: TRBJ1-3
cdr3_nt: TGTGCCAGCAGCTTGCCGCAGGGGTCGGGAAACACCATATATTTT
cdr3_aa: CASSLPQGSGNTIYF

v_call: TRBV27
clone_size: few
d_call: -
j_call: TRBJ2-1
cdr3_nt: TGTGCCAGCACTCAGGGGGGGGGAAACTATGAGCAGTTCTTC
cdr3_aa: CASTQGGGNYEQFF

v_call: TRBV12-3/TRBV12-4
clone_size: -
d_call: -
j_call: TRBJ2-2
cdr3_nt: TGTGCCAGCAGCCAGCCCAAAGACAGTACCGGGGAGCTGTTTTTT
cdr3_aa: CASSQPKDSTGELFF

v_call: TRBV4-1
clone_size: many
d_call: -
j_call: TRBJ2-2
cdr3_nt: TGCGCCAGCAGCCAAGAGACCCTTAGCACCGGGGAGCTGTTTTTT
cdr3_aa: CASSQETLSTGELFF

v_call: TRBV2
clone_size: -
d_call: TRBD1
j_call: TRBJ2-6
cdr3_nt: TGTGCCAGCACCCGGACAGGATCGTTGAGCTCTGGGGCCAACGTCCTGACTTTC
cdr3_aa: CASTRTGSLSSGANVLTF

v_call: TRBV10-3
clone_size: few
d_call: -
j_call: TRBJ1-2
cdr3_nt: TGTGCCATCAATCAGGACAGCATCCTCGAACATAACTATGGCTACACCTTC
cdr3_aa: CAINQDSILEHNYGYTF

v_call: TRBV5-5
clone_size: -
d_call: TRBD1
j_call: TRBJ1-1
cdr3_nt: TGTGCCAGCAGCGTATGGGACAGGGGGCGAACTGAAGCTTTCTTT
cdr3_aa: CASSVWDRGRTEAFF

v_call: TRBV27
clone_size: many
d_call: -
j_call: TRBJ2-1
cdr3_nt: TGTGCCAGCAGTTTATTGTCCAGGGTCTCCTACAATGAGCAGTTCTTC
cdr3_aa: CASSLLSRVSYNEQFF

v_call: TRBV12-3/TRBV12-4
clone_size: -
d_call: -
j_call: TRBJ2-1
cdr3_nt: TGTGCCAGCAGTTTAGGCATGGCAAGCTCCTACAATGAGCAGTTCTTC
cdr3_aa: CASSLGMASSYNEQFF

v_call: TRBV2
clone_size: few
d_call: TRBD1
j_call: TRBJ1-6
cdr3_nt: TGTGCCAGCAGTCCCGGGACAGCCTCTTCATCCCTCCACTTT
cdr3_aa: CASSPGTASSSLHF

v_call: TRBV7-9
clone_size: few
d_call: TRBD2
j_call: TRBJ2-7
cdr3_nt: TGTGCCAGCCGAGAAGGGCGGGGGGATCCCTACGAGCAGTACTTC
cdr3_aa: CASREGRGDPYEQYF

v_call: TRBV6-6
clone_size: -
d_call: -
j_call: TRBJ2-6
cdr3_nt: TGTGCCAGCAGTCACCGGGTATTCCCCGGGGCCAACGTCCTGACTTTC
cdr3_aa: CASSHRVFPGANVLTF

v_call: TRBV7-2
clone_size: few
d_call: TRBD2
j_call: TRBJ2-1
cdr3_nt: TGTGCCAGCACCCTCCCTGGACTAGCGGACTACAATGAGCAGTTCTTC
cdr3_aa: CASTLPGLADYNEQFF

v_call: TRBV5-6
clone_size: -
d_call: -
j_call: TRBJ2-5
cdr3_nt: TGTGCCAGCAGCTTGGATGAATCTTGGGTGGAGACCCAGTACTTC
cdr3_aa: CASSLDESWVETQYF

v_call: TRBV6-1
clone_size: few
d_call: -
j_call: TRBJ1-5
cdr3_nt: TGTGCCAGCAGTGAAGCTGTACGGGACAATCAGCCCCAGCATTTT
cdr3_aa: CASSEAVRDNQPQHF

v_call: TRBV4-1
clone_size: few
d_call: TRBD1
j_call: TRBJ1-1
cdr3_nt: TGCGCCAGCAGCCAAGGGCAGGGGGTGTATGGCACTGAAGCTTTCTTT
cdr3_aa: CASSQGQGVYGTEAFF

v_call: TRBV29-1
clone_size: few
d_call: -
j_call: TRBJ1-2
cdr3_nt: TGCAGCGTTGATCTTGTAGGGAAGGCTAACTATGGCTACACCTTC
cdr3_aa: CSVDLVGKANYGYTF

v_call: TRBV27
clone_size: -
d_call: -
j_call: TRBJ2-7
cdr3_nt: TGTGCCAGCAGTTTATACGGGGGCCACGAGCAGTACTTC
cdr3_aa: CASSLYGGHEQYF

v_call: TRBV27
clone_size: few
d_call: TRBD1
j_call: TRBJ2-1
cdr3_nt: TGTGCCAGCAGTTTACCGCCCACGACAGGGTACAATGAGCAGTTCTTC
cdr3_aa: CASSLPPTTGYNEQFF

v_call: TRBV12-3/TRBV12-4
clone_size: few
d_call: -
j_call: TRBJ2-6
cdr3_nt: TGTGCCAGCGGTAGCGGCAACGTCCTGACTTTC
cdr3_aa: CASGSGNVLTF

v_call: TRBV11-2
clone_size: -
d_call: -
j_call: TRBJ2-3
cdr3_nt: TGTGCCAGCAGCTTACTAGGGGCGCAAACAGATACGCAGTATTTT
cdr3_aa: CASSLLGAQTDTQYF

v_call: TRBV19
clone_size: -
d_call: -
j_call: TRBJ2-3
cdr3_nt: TGTGCCAGTAGTATAGATGAGCGGGCCCCCCCCACAGATACGCAGTATTTT
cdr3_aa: CASSIDERAPPTDTQYF

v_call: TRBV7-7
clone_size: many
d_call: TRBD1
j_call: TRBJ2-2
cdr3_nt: TGTGCTAGCAGCACCGATTCGACAGGGAGCACCGGGGAGCTGTTTTTT
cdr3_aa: CASSTDSTGSTGELFF

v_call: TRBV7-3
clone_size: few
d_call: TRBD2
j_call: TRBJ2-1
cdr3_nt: TGTGCCAGCAGCAACCTAGCGGGGGTTGCCTACAATGAGCAGTTCTTC
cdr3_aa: CASSNLAGVAYNEQFF

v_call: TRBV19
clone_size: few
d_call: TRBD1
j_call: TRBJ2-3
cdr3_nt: TGTGCCAGTAGTAGTCTCCCGGGACAGGGGGTTCGCACAGATACGCAGTATTTT
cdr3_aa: CASSSLPGQGVRTDTQYF

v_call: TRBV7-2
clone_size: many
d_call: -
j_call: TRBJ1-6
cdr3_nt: TGTGCCAGCAGCCCGGACCGATTAGGGGATTCACCCCTCCACTTT
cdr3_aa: CASSPDRLGDSPLHF

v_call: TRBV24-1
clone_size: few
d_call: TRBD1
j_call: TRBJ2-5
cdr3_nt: TGTGCCACCAGTGATTTCGCCGGGACAGGGGGCTTTGAGACCCAGTACTTC
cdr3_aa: CATSDFAGTGGFETQYF

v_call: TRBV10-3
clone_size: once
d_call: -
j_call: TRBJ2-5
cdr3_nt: TGTGCCATCAGTGAGTCGGGGAACCAAGAGACCCAGTACTTC
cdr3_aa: CAISESGNQETQYF

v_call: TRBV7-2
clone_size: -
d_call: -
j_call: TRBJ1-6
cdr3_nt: TGTGCCAGCAGTGATAGCAGGTTGAGCTCCTATAATTCACCCCTCCACTTT
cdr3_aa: CASSDSRLSSYNSPLHF

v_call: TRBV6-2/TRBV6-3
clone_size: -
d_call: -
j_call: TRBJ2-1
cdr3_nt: TGTGCCAGCAGTTACTACGAGGGAACCAGCTCCTACAATGAGCAGTTCTTC
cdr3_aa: CASSYYEGTSSYNEQFF

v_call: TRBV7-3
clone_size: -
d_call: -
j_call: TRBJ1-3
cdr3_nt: TGTGCCAGCAGCCCCGCCTGGCCCACCATATATTTT
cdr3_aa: CASSPAWPTIYF

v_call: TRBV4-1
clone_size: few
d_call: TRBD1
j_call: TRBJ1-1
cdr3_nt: TGCGCCAGCAGCCATCCGGGACAGCTGAACACTGAAGCTTTCTTT
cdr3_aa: CASSHPGQLNTEAFF

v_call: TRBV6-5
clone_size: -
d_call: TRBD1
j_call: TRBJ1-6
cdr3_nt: TGTGCCAGCCACCGGGACAGGGCTAATTCACCCCTCCACTTT
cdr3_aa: CASHRDRANSPLHF

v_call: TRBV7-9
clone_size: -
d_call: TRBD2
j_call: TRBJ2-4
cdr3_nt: TGTGCCAGCGGGGGGGAGGGGATAGCCAAAAACATTCAGTACTTC
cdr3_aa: CASGGEGIAKNIQYF

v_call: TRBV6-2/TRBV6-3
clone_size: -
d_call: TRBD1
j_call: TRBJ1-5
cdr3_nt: TGTGCCACTCTTAACAGCGACAGGGGCTGGGGATCCCTCAATCAGCCCCAGCATTTT
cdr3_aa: CATLNSDRGWGSLNQPQHF

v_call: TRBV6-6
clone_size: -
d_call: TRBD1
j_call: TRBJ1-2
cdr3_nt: TGTGCCAGCATTCTCCAGGACAGGAACTATGGCTACACCTTC
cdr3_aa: CASILQDRNYGYTF

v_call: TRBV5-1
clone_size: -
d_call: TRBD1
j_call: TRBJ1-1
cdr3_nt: TGCGCCAGCAGCCTCTACAGGGGGGGGACTGAAGCTTTCTTT
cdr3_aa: CASSLYRGGTEAFF

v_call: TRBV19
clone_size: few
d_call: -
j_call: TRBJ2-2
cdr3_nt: TGTGCCAGTAGTATGGCGGGGACGAACACCGGGGAGCTGTTTTTT
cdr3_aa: CASSMAGTNTGELFF

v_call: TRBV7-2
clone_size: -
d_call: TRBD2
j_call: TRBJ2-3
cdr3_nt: TGTGCCAGCAGAAGGACTAGCGGGGGGCCCGCAGATACGCAGTATTTT
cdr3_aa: CASRRTSGGPADTQYF

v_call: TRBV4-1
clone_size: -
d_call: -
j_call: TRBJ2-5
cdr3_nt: TGCGCCAGCAGCCAAATGGACAGTCAAGAGACCCAGTACTTC
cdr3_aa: CASSQMDSQETQYF

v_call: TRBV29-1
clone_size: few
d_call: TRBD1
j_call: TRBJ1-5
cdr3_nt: TGCAGCGTTGGACAGGGGGACATCGATCAGCCCCAGCATTTT
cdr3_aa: CSVGQGDIDQPQHF

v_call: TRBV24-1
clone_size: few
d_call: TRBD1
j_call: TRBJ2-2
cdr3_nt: TGTGCCACCAGTGATTTTTCCGGGACAGGGATGTCCGGGGAGCTGTTTTTT
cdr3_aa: CATSDFSGTGMSGELFF

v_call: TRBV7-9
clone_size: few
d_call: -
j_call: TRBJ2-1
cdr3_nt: TGTGCCAGCAGCCCGATGGGACTTCCCAATGAGCAGTTCTTC
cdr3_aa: CASSPMGLPNEQFF

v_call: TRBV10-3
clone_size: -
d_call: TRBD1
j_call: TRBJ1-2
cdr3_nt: TGTGCCATCAGTGAGTCGTCAGGGGGTGGCTACACCTTC
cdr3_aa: CAISESSGGGYTF